These 31 T cell receptor beta chains originate from one sample sequenced in a study of OX40 agonist ivuxolimab in advanced cancers. TCRdb's table, derived via immunoSEQ multiplex PCR, lists solely in-frame clones and lacks some. Counted here are tens of thousands of clones, 70% to 80% occurring once; the ten biggest clones make up about 30%. The sample was CD4+ or CD8+ T cells sorted from blood, taken in a trial of the OX40 agonist ivuxolimab. These receptors all stem from an adult with an advanced solid tumor such as melanoma, head and neck, liver or kidney cancer.

The chain is built from TRBV4-2 and TRBJ1-5, with a possible D match to TRBD1 (5 bases). Germline V lookup: CDR1 LGHNA, CDR2 YNFKEQ. The CDR3 has 15 residues. V lost 0 bases to trimming and J lost 9 bases, with 15 bases between them. CDR3 sequence (DNA): TGTGCCAGCAGCCAAGATGGGGGGGGTTATTGGCCCCAGCATTTT. Its translation: CASSQDGGGYWPQHF.

This clone was seen only once. J is TRBJ2-1 and V is TRBV19, with 10 positions matching TRBD2. CDR3 length: 16 residues. J lost 3 bases, V lost 2 bases, and 4 bases had no gene match. Looked up from germline, CDR1 is LNHDA and CDR2 is SQIVND (reference sequence). For the CDR3, the DNA is TGTGCCAGTAGTATAAATGGACTAGCGGTCTACAATGAGCAGTTCTTC. Translation gives CASSINGLAVYNEQFF. Drawing the rest from reference TRBV19 and TRBJ2-1, the complete variable domain is DGGITQSPKYLFRKEGQNVTLSCEQNLNHDAMYWYRQDPGQGLRLIYYSQIVNDFQKGDIAEGYSVSREKKESFPLTVTSAQKNPTAFYLCASSINGLAVYNEQFFGPGTRLTVL.

This chain connects TRBV28 to TRBJ2-3; TRBD1 matches 9 bases. The germline V gene encodes CDR1 MDHEN and CDR2 SYDVKM. The CDR3 is 14 residues long. The V gene end was trimmed by 6 bases and the J gene end by 4 bases; junction bases not matched to a gene: 5. CDR3 sequence reads: CASSPDRGSDTQYF. In DNA form, the CDR3 reads TGTGCCAGCAGCCCAGACAGGGGGTCAGATACGCAGTATTTT.

This chain's CDR3 is CASSSPGTSGTYEQFF. Written as DNA, the CDR3 is TGTGCCAGCAGCTCCCCCGGGACTAGCGGGACCTATGAGCAGTTCTTC. The chain is built from TRBV11-2 and TRBJ2-1; 13 bases match TRBD2. The CDR3 has 16 residues. Germline loops: CDR1 SGHAT, CDR2 FQNNGV. J was trimmed by 8 bases and V by 4 bases; bases with no gene match: 8.

This chain connects TRBV7-9 to TRBJ1-1; D is ambiguous. Trimming took 1 base from V and 0 from J, leaving 15 bases between them. The germline V gene encodes CDR1 SEHNR and CDR2 FQNEAQ (reference sequence). The CDR3 runs to 17 residues. The CDR3 region is CASSLGPSGRLNTEAFF. DNA of the CDR3: TGTGCCAGCAGCTTAGGGCCCTCGGGCAGGTTGAACACTGAAGCTTTCTTT.

The V and J genes are TRBV7-9 and TRBJ2-7; D uncertain. This CDR3 region has 18 residues. From germline, CDR1 is SEHNR and CDR2 FQNEAQ (reference sequence). The V end lost 2 bases, the J end lost 0 bases, and 20 bases lay between the germline ends. In DNA, the CDR3 is TGTGCCAGCAGCTTACCGACGGGCTGGGCGGTAAGCTCCTACGAGCAGTACTTC. This translates into CASSLPTGWAVSSYEQYF. Combining the CDR3 with reference TRBV7-9 and TRBJ2-7 gives the whole variable domain DTGVSQNPRHKITKRGQNVTFRCDPISEHNRLYWYRQTLGQGPEFLTYFQNEAQLEKSRLLSDRFSAERPKGSFSTLEIQRTEQGDSAMYLCASSLPTGWAVSSYEQYFGPGTRLTVT.

This clone has only a few counts. V gene TRBV7-2 combines with J gene TRBJ2-7; D is possibly TRBD1 (5 bases). Trimming stripped 2 bases from V and 2 bases from J, with 10 bases between. Germline CDR1 is SGHTA and CDR2 is FQGNSA. CDR3 size: 14 residues. The CDR3 DNA reads TGTGCCAGCAGCTTACCAGGGCCCGCCTACGAGCAGTACTTC. Translated: CASSLPGPAYEQYF.

The sample holds one count of this clone. The gene calls are TRBV2 and TRBJ1-1; 9 positions match TRBD1. Germline lookup yields CDR1 SNHLY and CDR2 FYNNEI. The CDR3 has 14 amino acids. V lost 7 bases, J lost 5 bases, and 8 bases stayed unmatched. The CDR3 DNA reads TGTGCCAGCAAAACCGGGACAGGGTTGACTGAAGCTTTCTTT. It specifies CASKTGTGLTEAFF.

This chain uses TRBV7-9 with TRBJ2-1, with 7 bases that match TRBD1. The CDR3 has 17 amino acids. V lost 5 bases and J lost 0; bases outside the gene matches: 10. Germline-derived CDR1 and CDR2 are SEHNR and FQNEAQ (reference sequence). CDR3 nucleotide sequence: TGTGCCAGCAGCCCTCAGTCCGGGACAGTCTCCTACAATGAGCAGTTCTTC. It codes for CASSPQSGTVSYNEQFF.

The chain is built from TRBV19 and TRBJ2-7; D ambiguous. The CDR3 is 14 residues long. V shed 1 base and J shed 0 bases, with 7 bases lying between them. Germline V lookup: CDR1 LNHDA, CDR2 SQIVND (reference sequence). CDR3 sequence reads: CASSIGPDSYEQYF. The DNA for the CDR3 is TGTGCCAGTAGTATAGGTCCAGACTCCTACGAGCAGTACTTC.

This chain joins TRBV6-1 and TRBJ1-4; D gene uncertain. Trimming cost V 2 bases and J 3 bases, with 10 bases left between them. The CDR3 covers 15 residues. The germline V gene encodes CDR1 MNHNS and CDR2 SASEGT. The CDR3 is CASSELGWANEKLFF. The CDR3, as DNA: TGTGCCAGCAGTGAACTGGGTTGGGCTAATGAAAAACTGTTTTTT.

The gene calls are TRBV9 and TRBJ2-5; D is unclear. This CDR3 contains 13 residues. The germline CDR1 and CDR2 sequences are SGDLS and YYNGEE. Trimming shortened V by 3 bases and J by 5 bases, and 11 bases separated the two germline ends. This CDR3 is CASSAGSVETQYF. CDR3 nucleotides: TGTGCCAGCAGCGCCGGTTCGGTGGAGACCCAGTACTTC.

The rearrangement uses TRBV9 and TRBJ1-2, with 9 positions matching TRBD1. The germline V gene has CDR1 SGDLS and CDR2 YYNGEE. V gave up 2 bases and J gave up 6 bases; unmatched junction bases: 2. The CDR3 has 13 residues. CDR3 in DNA: TGTGCCAGCAGCGTGGGGACAGGGAATGGCTACACCTTC. The encoded protein is CASSVGTGNGYTF.

The chain has TRBV27 and TRBJ2-3; 7 nucleotides match TRBD2. The V gene's germline CDR1 is MNHEY and CDR2 SMNVEV (reference sequence). The length of the CDR3 is 14 residues. Trimming cost V 4 bases and J 4 bases; bases outside gene matches: 5. The CDR3 sequence: CASSSGGSPDTQYF. The DNA of the CDR3 is TGTGCCAGCAGTTCCGGGGGGAGCCCAGATACGCAGTATTTT.

The V call is TRBV29-1, the J call TRBJ1-1; 8 bases are shared with TRBD1. This CDR3 region has 17 residues. The V gene's germline CDR1 is SQVTM and CDR2 ANQGSEA. The CDR3: CSVSPDRGFVMNTEAFF. CDR3 DNA: TGCAGTGTTAGCCCCGACAGGGGATTTGTGATGAACACTGAAGCTTTCTTT.

The V call is TRBV7-9, the J call TRBJ2-5; possible D gene TRBD2, 7 bases. Germline V gene data show CDR1 as SEHNR and CDR2 as FQNEAQ (reference sequence). There are 14 residues in the CDR3. Trimming pared 7 bases from V and 3 bases from J, leaving 15 bases between. The CDR3 spells CASTRGGLKETQYF. CDR3 coding DNA: TGTGCCAGCACAAGGGGGGGACTAAAAGAGACCCAGTACTTC. The full variable domain, in which reference TRBV7-9 and TRBJ2-5 provide the parts outside the CDR3, is DTGVSQNPRHKITKRGQNVTFRCDPISEHNRLYWYRQTLGQGPEFLTYFQNEAQLEKSRLLSDRFSAERPKGSFSTLEIQRTEQGDSAMYLCASTRGGLKETQYFGPGTRLLVL.

In this sample, this clone turned up a few times. The rearrangement uses TRBV29-1 and TRBJ1-2, with 11 bases that match TRBD1. V lost 0 bases to trimming and J lost 8 bases; unmatched junction nucleotides: 11. The length of the CDR3 is 16 residues. Germline V gene data show CDR1 as SQVTM and CDR2 as ANQGSEA. CDR3 residues: CSVEELGQGALSGYTF. CDR3 nucleotides: TGCAGCGTTGAAGAGTTAGGACAGGGGGCTCTTTCGGGCTACACCTTC.

This chain joins TRBV4-1 and TRBJ2-7; 7 bases align to TRBD1. This CDR3 has 13 amino acids. V lost 2 bases and J lost 3; bases outside the gene matches: 1. Germline CDR1 MGHRA, CDR2 YSYEKL. CDR3 nucleotide sequence: TGCGCCAGCAGCCAACGACAGGGCTACGAGCAGTACTTC. It is translated as CASSQRQGYEQYF.

Here the CDR3 reads CASSDSGNTIYF. The CDR3 nucleotides are TGTGCCAGCAGCGACTCTGGAAACACCATATATTTT. V gene TRBV9 combines with J gene TRBJ1-3; the D is unclear. The CDR3 has 12 amino acids. The V end lost 3 bases, the J end lost 0 bases, and 1 base lay between the germline ends. Germline CDR1 SGDLS, CDR2 YYNGEE.

The gene calls are TRBV7-8 and TRBJ2-5; D not resolved. V shed 5 bases and J shed 0 bases, with 10 bases lying between them. The CDR3 totals 14 residues. Germline V gives CDR1 SGHVS, CDR2 FQNEAQ. Here the CDR3 DNA reads TGTGCCAGCAGCCCGGAGTTGTACCAAGAGACCCAGTACTTC. This translates into CASSPELYQETQYF.

The table lists this clone with a few counts. V gene TRBV4-1 combines with J gene TRBJ2-2; 12 positions match TRBD2. This CDR3 has 17 amino acids. The V gene's germline CDR1 is MGHRA and CDR2 YSYEKL. V lost 3 bases to trimming and J lost 1 base; unmatched junction nucleotides: 3. The CDR3 DNA is TGCGCCAGCAGCCACATGACTAGCGGGGGGAACACCGGGGAGCTGTTTTTT. Protein product: CASSHMTSGGNTGELFF.

V usage is TRBV5-1 and J usage is TRBJ1-1; D not certain. CDR1 SGHRS and CDR2 YFSETQ come from the germline V gene. With 2 bases removed from V and 4 bases from J, the gap between germline ends came to 15 bases. There are 15 residues in the CDR3. The CDR3 region has the DNA TGCGCCAGCAGCTTTAACCTACTCCGGGGCACTGAAGCTTTCTTT. It specifies CASSFNLLRGTEAFF.

This chain links TRBV5-5 with TRBJ2-1; tentative D call: TRBD2 (5 bases). This CDR3 region has 14 residues. V lost 5 bases and J lost 6, with 15 bases in between. In germline, CDR1 is SGHKS, CDR2 YYEKEE (reference sequence). DNA of the CDR3: TGTGCCAGCAGTTTAGGTAGCGCGTTCAATGAGCAGTTCTTC. Its protein product is CASSLGSAFNEQFF.

The rearrangement uses TRBV15 and TRBJ1-6; D gene ambiguous. Trimming removed 8 bases at V and 0 bases at J, with 5 bases between. Per the germline V gene, CDR1 is LNHNV and CDR2 is YYDKDF (reference sequence). The CDR3 has 13 amino acids. The DNA for the CDR3 is TGTGCCACCCGGAGCTCCTATAATTCACCCCTCCACTTT. Its translation is CATRSSYNSPLHF.

With respect to this clone: At one of its ends the junction is not consistent with the germline gene, which may arise from a read error. The genes are TRBV7-7 and TRBJ2-7, with D possibly TRBD2 on 6 matching bases. Germline V lookup: CDR1 SSHAT, CDR2 FNYEAQ (reference sequence). This CDR3 contains 15 residues. The CDR3 is CASSLGDSFTYEQYF. The CDR3 DNA reads as TGTGCTAGCAGCTTAGGGGACTCATTCACCTACGAGCAGTACTTC.

The chain combines TRBV12-5 with TRBJ2-5; D call uncertain. The V end lost 3 bases, the J end lost 5 bases, and 7 bases lay between the germline ends. Germline V gene data show CDR1 as LGHNT and CDR2 as FRNRAP. CDR3 length equals 12 residues. CDR3 region: CASGFELETQYF. The CDR3 nucleotides read TGTGCTAGTGGTTTCGAGCTTGAGACCCAGTACTTC.

The chain couples TRBV29-1 to TRBJ2-5, with 8 bases identical to TRBD2. CDR1 is SQVTM and CDR2 is ANQGSEA in the germline V gene. V lost 5 bases to trimming and J lost 5 bases; unmatched junction nucleotides: 10. The CDR3 is 14 amino acids. The CDR3 region has the DNA TGCAGCGTTCCCCCCCCCAGCGGGAGCGAGACCCAGTACTTC. Translating gives CSVPPPSGSETQYF.

This clone was seen more than once but under ten times. This chain connects TRBV6-5 to TRBJ1-4; D might be TRBD1 (5 bases). V was shortened by 0 bases and J by 8 bases, with 13 bases between the two germline ends. The CDR3 contains 15 residues. The germline CDR1 and CDR2 sequences are MNHEY and SVGAGI. The CDR3 is CASSYSPGLREKLFF. CDR3 nucleotides: TGTGCCAGCAGTTACTCTCCAGGGTTGAGGGAAAAACTGTTTTTT.

The V call is TRBV9, the J call TRBJ1-1; 9 bases align to TRBD1. Looked up from germline, CDR1 is SGDLS and CDR2 is YYNGEE. Trimming removed 0 bases from V and 1 base from J; junction bases left unmatched: 1. The CDR3 is 15 amino acids. CDR3 sequence reads: CASSVGGQGNTEAFF. CDR3 DNA: TGTGCCAGCAGCGTAGGGGGACAGGGGAACACTGAAGCTTTCTTT.

The chain employs TRBV7-9 and TRBJ1-1; D is perhaps TRBD1 (6 bases). This CDR3 is 15 amino acids long. CDR1 is SEHNR and CDR2 is FQNEAQ in the germline V gene (reference sequence). V was shortened by 5 bases and J by 2 bases, with 15 bases between the two germline ends. This chain's CDR3 is CASSRRRGGNTEAFF. Here the CDR3 DNA reads TGTGCCAGCAGCAGACGCAGGGGAGGCAACACTGAAGCTTTCTTT.

This chain links TRBV6-5 with TRBJ2-7, with D maybe TRBD2 (7 bases). The V end lost 0 bases, the J end lost 9 bases, and 12 bases lay between the germline ends. The germline gives CDR1 MNHEY, CDR2 SVGAGI. The CDR3 is made up of 13 amino acids. The CDR3 sequence: CASSYSGGDLQYF. DNA of the CDR3: TGTGCCAGCAGTTACTCAGGGGGGGACCTGCAGTACTTC.